This T cell receptor (beta chain) was profiled in a study of T cell responses to AZD1222 COVID-19 vaccine. Study outcomes and limitations: Among those given AZD1222, only 6 or 7 were seropositive at baseline.

Clones were read by immunoSEQ multiplex PCR, and TCRdb kept only the in-frame ones, dropping some. This sample has 85,000 to 100,000 clones, with approximately 86% found just once. V trimming: 4 bases; J trimming: 5 bases; junction bases outside the gene matches: 9. CDR3 length equals 16 residues. Germline CDR1 SGHNT, CDR2 YYREEE (reference sequence). A word on this clone: The antigen remains unidentified.

The chain is built from TRBV5-4 and TRBJ2-1; 10 bases map to TRBD2. The sequence came from an adult in good health. Material: peripheral blood, obtained on day 0 of AZD1222 vaccination. In DNA, the CDR3 is TGTGCCAGCAGCCCAAAACTAGCGGGAATTAACAATGAGCAGTTCTTC. Its protein product is CASSPKLAGINNEQFF.